This T cell receptor (beta chain) emerged from a study of T cell clones after liver transplantation. Background on the study: A pre-transplant mixed lymphocyte reaction with TCRbeta sequencing defined graft-donor-reactive clones followed in post-transplant blood. As an antigen-independent comparator, third-party-reactive TCRbeta sequences came from pre-transplant mixed lymphocyte reactions. HCV positivity affected three of eight recipients; the rest lacked autoimmune or viral indications.

The assay was immunoSEQ multiplex PCR, and TCRdb's table has in-frame clones only and misses some. There are tens of thousands of clones in the sample; approximately 80% occur only once, and 0.79% lies in the top ten. Thawed unstimulated PBMCs were FACS-sorted by CD3, CD4 and CD8 into two populations. CDR3 length equals 15 residues. V lost 6 bases and J 6 bases, leaving 18 bases between the germline ends. Germline values: CDR1 LNHDA, CDR2 SQIVND (reference sequence). Sequences were derived from CD4+ T cells from blood, sampled 12 months after liver transplant. V and J are TRBV19 and TRBJ2-1; D is uncertain. The TCR originated in a human patient who received a liver transplant. The graft donor may have given rise to some T cells. CDR3 in DNA: TGTGCCAGTAGACGACCCGGAAGAACCTCCAATGAGCAGTTCTTC. Translated: CASRRPGRTSNEQFF.